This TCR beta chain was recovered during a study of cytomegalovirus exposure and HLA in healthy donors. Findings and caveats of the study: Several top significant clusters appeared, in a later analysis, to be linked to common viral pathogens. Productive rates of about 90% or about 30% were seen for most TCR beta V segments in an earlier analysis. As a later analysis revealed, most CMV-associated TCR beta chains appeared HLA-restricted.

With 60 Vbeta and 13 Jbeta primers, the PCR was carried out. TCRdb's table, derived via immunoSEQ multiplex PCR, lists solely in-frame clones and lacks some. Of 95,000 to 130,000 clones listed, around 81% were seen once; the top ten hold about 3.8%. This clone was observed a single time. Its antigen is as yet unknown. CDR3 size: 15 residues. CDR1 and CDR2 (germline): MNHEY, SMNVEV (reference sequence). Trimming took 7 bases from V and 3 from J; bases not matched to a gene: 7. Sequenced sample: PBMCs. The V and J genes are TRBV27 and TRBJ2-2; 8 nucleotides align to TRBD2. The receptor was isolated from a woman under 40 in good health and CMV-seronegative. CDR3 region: CASTLLREDTGELFF. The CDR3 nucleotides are TGTGCCAGCACCCTCCTGCGGGAGGACACCGGGGAGCTGTTTTTT.